Below are 24 T cell receptor beta chains sequenced from a single sample in a study of graft-versus-host responses after intestinal transplantation. Antigen specificity for these receptors is unknown. Assay used: immunoSEQ multiplex PCR; TCRdb lists only in-frame clones, some missing. The data contain about 120,000 clones, approximately 93% of them singletons. The sequenced sample was unstimulated CD8+ T cells sorted from spleen or lymph node cells, obtained before transplant. All receptors come from a human donor who was the organ donor for an intestinal transplant.

About this clone: The germline gene is not matched at one end of the junction; a read error may be the cause. This chain uses TRBV4-2 with TRBJ2-1; tentatively, D is TRBD1 (6 bases). There are 15 residues in the CDR3. The germline CDR1 and CDR2 sequences are LGHNA and YNFKEQ. CDR3 DNA sequence: TGTGCCAGCAGTCAAGAGGGGGAGCGGTACAATGAGCAGTTCTTC. This codes for CASSQEGERYNEQFF.

This clone was recorded only once. V usage is TRBV4-2 and J usage is TRBJ1-1; TRBD1 might be the D (5 bases). Trimming left V 1 base short and J 0 bases short, with 15 bases between. Germline values: CDR1 LGHNA, CDR2 YNFKEQ. CDR3 size: 17 residues. This chain's CDR3 is CASSQGWDAAMNTEAFF. The CDR3 DNA sequence: TGTGCCAGCAGCCAAGGCTGGGACGCCGCTATGAACACTGAAGCTTTCTTT.

This clone was counted a single time. The chain carries TRBV1 and TRBJ2-3; the table's D gene call, TRBD1, was not cross checked with the DNA. TRBV1 is termed a pseudogene. The CDR3 runs 20 residues. The CDR3 sequence: CTSSQVRKQSRNKDRDTQYF. For the CDR3, the DNA is TGCACCAGCAGCCAAGTCAGGAAACAATCTAGAAATAAAGACAGAGATACGCAGTATTTT.

In DNA, the CDR3 is TGTGCCAGCAGCTTTGGCACGAACACTGAAGCTTTCTTT. Translation: CASSFGTNTEAFF. The genes are TRBV7-6 and TRBJ1-1; unclear D gene. The CDR3 totals 13 residues. Germline V gives CDR1 SGHVS, CDR2 FNYEAQ. V was clipped by 3 bases and J by 1 base, with 6 bases between them. Filled out from reference TRBV7-6 and TRBJ1-1, the complete variable domain reads GAGVSQSPRYKVTKRGQDVALRCDPISGHVSLYWYRQALGQGPEFLTYFNYEAQQDKSGLPNDRFSAERPEGSISTLTIQRTEQRDSAMYRCASSFGTNTEAFFGQGTRLTVV.

J is TRBJ2-3 and V is TRBV10-1, with D possibly called TRBD1 or TRBD2 (7 bases each). CDR3 length equals 14 residues. Germline CDR1 WNHNN, CDR2 SYGVQD (reference sequence). With 8 bases removed from V and 6 bases from J, the gap between germline ends came to 18 bases. The CDR3 nucleotides are TGCGCCAGCGGGGGGGAGAAACAGGGGGATACGCAGTATTTT. This sequence encodes CASGGEKQGDTQYF.

The chain is built from TRBV6-5 and TRBJ1-1; 10 nucleotides line up with TRBD1. V lost 10 bases to trimming and J lost 4 bases; unmatched junction nucleotides: 3. Germline V gene lookup returns CDR1 MNHEY and CDR2 SVGAGI. The CDR3 contains 12 residues. CDR3: CATRDRGTEAFF. The CDR3 DNA follows: TGTGCCACGCGGGACAGGGGCACTGAAGCTTTCTTT.

V gene TRBV6-1 combines with J gene TRBJ2-7; no reliable D call. Trimming removed 0 bases at V and 2 bases at J, with 8 bases between. From germline, CDR1 is MNHNS and CDR2 SASEGT. CDR3 length equals 14 residues. CDR3 amino acids: CASSEAWGTYEQYF. The DNA for the CDR3 is TGTGCCAGCAGTGAAGCGTGGGGAACCTACGAGCAGTACTTC.

This chain uses TRBV7-9 with TRBJ2-2; tentative D call: TRBD2 (5 bases). The V gene's germline CDR1 is SEHNR and CDR2 FQNEAQ (reference sequence). The length of the CDR3 is 13 residues. Deletions cut 5 bases from V and 8 bases from J, with 12 bases between. The CDR3 nucleotides read TGTGCCAGCAGCCCCACTAGTGCAGGGGAGCTGTTTTTT. It yields the protein CASSPTSAGELFF. Combining the CDR3 with reference TRBV7-9 and TRBJ2-2 gives the whole variable domain DTGVSQNPRHKITKRGQNVTFRCDPISEHNRLYWYRQTLGQGPEFLTYFQNEAQLEKSRLLSDRFSAERPKGSFSTLEIQRTEQGDSAMYLCASSPTSAGELFFGEGSRLTVL.

The chain links TRBV4-1 to TRBJ2-2; D is possibly TRBD1 or TRBD2 (5 bases each). Germline CDR1 and CDR2: MGHRA and YSYEKL. V was pared by 10 bases and J by 6 bases, with 12 bases between. The CDR3 totals 12 residues. The CDR3 bases are TGCGCCACCAGGATGGGGGCCGGGGAGCTGTTTTTT. This gives the protein CATRMGAGELFF.

The chain's CDR3 is CAISEWAWEDSGNTIYF. The CDR3 DNA sequence: TGTGCCATCAGTGAGTGGGCTTGGGAGGACTCTGGAAACACCATATATTTT. The chain couples TRBV10-3 to TRBJ1-3; D remains unclear. Trimming cost V 1 base and J 0 bases, with 13 bases left between them. This CDR3 has 17 amino acids. Germline assignment: CDR1 ENHRY and CDR2 SYGVKD.

This clone was found once. This chain connects TRBV6-6 to TRBJ2-5; tentative D call: TRBD1 (6 bases). The CDR3 sequence is 16 residues long. V was pared by 6 bases and J by 5 bases, with 22 bases between. From germline, CDR1 is MNHNY and CDR2 SVGAGI (reference sequence). In nucleotides, the CDR3 is TGTGCCAGCAGCCCGGCAGGGGACGCCTCAGGGGAGACCCAGTACTTC. Translation gives CASSPAGDASGETQYF.

J is TRBJ1-1 and V is TRBV5-5; tentative D call: TRBD1 (5 bases). CDR1 and CDR2 from the germline V gene are SGHKS and YYEKEE (reference sequence). The CDR3 covers 17 residues. V lost 1 base and J lost 1, with 17 bases in between. The CDR3 bases are TGTGCCAGCAGCTTGAAGTTTGGGGGAGGGAGGAACACTGAAGCTTTCTTT. It is translated as CASSLKFGGGRNTEAFF.

This rearrangement joins TRBV7-9 to TRBJ1-1, with 7 bases fitting TRBD1. Looked up from germline, CDR1 is SEHNR and CDR2 is FQNEAQ (reference sequence). The CDR3 extends over 14 amino acids. Unmatched junction bases numbered 4, after V lost 5 bases and J lost 1 base. The DNA for the CDR3 is TGTGCCAGCAGCCGGGGACAGACGAACACTGAAGCTTTCTTT. It translates to CASSRGQTNTEAFF.

This sequence joins TRBV6-1 and TRBJ2-7, with D uncertain. This CDR3 comprises 11 residues. Germline CDR1 and CDR2: MNHNS and SASEGT. Deletions cut 4 bases from V and 2 bases from J, with 3 bases between. The CDR3 DNA follows: TGTGCCAGCAGTGGGACCTACGAGCAGTACTTC. This encodes CASSGTYEQYF.

The gene calls are TRBV15 and TRBJ2-3; D call uncertain. This CDR3 contains 15 residues. Trimming shortened V by 11 bases and J by 0 bases, and 18 bases separated the two germline ends. Germline assignment: CDR1 LNHNV and CDR2 YYDKDF (reference sequence). The DNA of the CDR3 is TGTGCCGTGTCCCCGCTAGTGATAAGCACAGATACGCAGTATTTT. Residues: CAVSPLVISTDTQYF.

The J gene is TRBJ2-2, the V gene TRBV19, with 10 positions matching TRBD1. This CDR3 is 15 amino acids long. Germline V CDR1 and CDR2: LNHDA, SQIVND (reference sequence). J lost 4 bases, V lost 6 bases, and 5 bases had no gene match. In nucleotides, the CDR3 is TGTGCCAGTAGACAGGGGACAGGGGCCACCGGGGAGCTGTTTTTT. As protein: CASRQGTGATGELFF. The whole variable domain, filled in from reference TRBV19 and TRBJ2-2, reads DGGITQSPKYLFRKEGQNVTLSCEQNLNHDAMYWYRQDPGQGLRLIYYSQIVNDFQKGDIAEGYSVSREKKESFPLTVTSAQKNPTAFYLCASRQGTGATGELFFGEGSRLTVL.

The rearrangement links TRBV30 to TRBJ1-1; TRBD1 is a possible D gene (5 bases). In germline, CDR1 is GTSNPN, CDR2 SVGIG (reference sequence). The ends were cut back, 7 bases at V and 7 bases at J, with 16 bases in the middle. The CDR3 is 12 amino acids. DNA for the CDR3: TGTGCCTCCACGGGGCCTAAGGGTGAAGCTTTCTTT. Amino acid sequence: CASTGPKGEAFF.

This chain connects TRBV19 to TRBJ2-1, with 9 bases aligning to TRBD2. V was pared by 5 bases and J by 6 bases, with 14 bases of the junction left unmatched. CDR3 length equals 17 residues. Per germline, CDR1 LNHDA and CDR2 SQIVND (reference sequence). The CDR3 nucleotides read TGTGCCAGTAGTTGGGCGGGAGGGCCTGTCCCTACCAATGAGCAGTTCTTC. Protein: CASSWAGGPVPTNEQFF.

This rearrangement joins TRBV7-9 to TRBJ2-1; TRBD2 is a possible D gene (6 bases). CDR3 length equals 14 residues. The V and J ends lost 1 base and 4 bases respectively, with 8 bases between them. Germline assignment: CDR1 SEHNR and CDR2 FQNEAQ (reference sequence). CDR3 region: CASSLGGIYNEQFF. The DNA of the CDR3 is TGTGCCAGCAGCTTAGGCGGGATATACAATGAGCAGTTCTTC.

The rearrangement uses TRBV9 and TRBJ2-5; TRBD2 matches 14 bases. J gave up 2 bases and V 4 bases, and 10 bases lay outside the gene matches. The CDR3 sequence is 18 residues long. CDR1 and CDR2 (germline): SGDLS, YYNGEE. The CDR3: CASSPGTSGSLLQETQYF. CDR3 DNA sequence: TGTGCCAGCAGCCCCGGGACTAGCGGGAGTCTTTTACAAGAGACCCAGTACTTC. The full variable domain, its missing parts supplied by reference TRBV9 and TRBJ2-5, is DSGVTQTPKHLITATGQRVTLRCSPRSGDLSVYWYQQSLDQGLQFLIQYYNGEERAKGNILERFSAQQFPDLHSELNLSSLELGDSALYFCASSPGTSGSLLQETQYFGPGTRLLVL.

The chain is built from TRBV19 and TRBJ2-1, with D perhaps matching TRBD2 (5 bases). The CDR3 is made up of 14 amino acids. V was pared by 5 bases and J by 6 bases, with 14 bases between. Germline values: CDR1 LNHDA, CDR2 SQIVND (reference sequence). CDR3 sequence (DNA): TGTGCCAGTAGTCTAGGTCGGGGATTCAATGAGCAGTTCTTC. The encoded protein is CASSLGRGFNEQFF.

The chain carries TRBV5-6 and TRBJ1-3, with 9 bases aligning to TRBD1. CDR1 and CDR2 (germline): SGHDT, YYEEEE. This CDR3 has 15 amino acids. V lost 4 bases to trimming and J lost 0 bases; unmatched junction nucleotides: 2. CDR3 protein: CASSETGGSGNTIYF. CDR3 coding DNA: TGTGCCAGCAGCGAGACAGGGGGCTCTGGAAACACCATATATTTT.

This clone was counted a single time. This chain links TRBV19 with TRBJ2-3, with D perhaps assigned TRBD1 or TRBD2 (5 bases each). Between the trimmed V and J ends, which lost 0 bases and 4 bases, there was a span of 11 bases. CDR1 LNHDA and CDR2 SQIVND come from the germline V gene (reference sequence). The CDR3 spans 15 residues. The CDR3 nucleotides are TGTGCCAGTAGTATAGATGGGGACCAAGCAGATACGCAGTATTTT. Its translation: CASSIDGDQADTQYF.

This rearrangement joins TRBV4-1 to TRBJ2-3, with 9 bases identical to TRBD2. With 6 bases clipped from V and 5 bases from J, the junction kept 3 bases outside the gene matches. Germline V lookup: CDR1 MGHRA, CDR2 YSYEKL. The CDR3 runs to 13 residues. This CDR3 is CASSSGRGDTQYF. For the CDR3, the DNA is TGCGCCAGCAGTAGCGGGAGAGGAGATACGCAGTATTTT.